Listed here is a single T cell receptor beta chain. These data are taken from a study of blood T cell repertoires in COVID-19. Study-wide context: Some COVID-19 samples were acute and others convalescent; all came from the United States, Italy and Spain.

V shed 6 bases and J shed 1 base, with 4 bases lying between them. This CDR3 is 12 amino acids long. TCRdb keeps only in-frame clones here, not all; method: immunoSEQ multiplex PCR. The table includes some 140,000 clones, 91% detected once. The TCR sequence derives from a man aged 45-65 years with acute or convalescent COVID-19. This chain uses TRBV12-3 or TRBV12-4 with TRBJ1-5; no clear D. The sequenced material came from peripheral blood. The CDR3 DNA is TGTGCCAGCAGGAGAAGCAATCAGCCCCAGCATTTT. It encodes CASRRSNQPQHF.